This is a list of T cell receptor beta chains from one sample in a study of cytomegalovirus exposure and HLA in healthy donors. Profiled with immunoSEQ multiplex PCR; TCRdb holds only in-frame clones, not every one. The table lists about 280,000 clones, more than 75% of them singletons. Material for sequencing was PBMCs. The receptors originated from a woman between 18 and 29 years old in good health and CMV-seronegative. CDR3s leave out the opening cysteine and the closing phenylalanine or tryptophan.

v_gene	j_gene	CDR3aa
TRBV9	TRBJ2-1	ASSISGEGWNEQF
TRBV6-5	TRBJ2-2	ASSYQNTGELF
TRBV28	TRBJ2-7	ASSRDSGVLLYEQY
TRBV5-1	TRBJ1-4	ASSLAPWRDEKLF
TRBV7-8	TRBJ2-5	ASSPGIRSGETQY
TRBV6-5	TRBJ2-2	ASGSGTDTGELF
TRBV2	TRBJ2-1	ASSDPKGTGVNNEQF
TRBV6-5	TRBJ2-7	ASSYSSGRLYEQY
TRBV7-3	TRBJ1-1	ASSVGTDTEAF
TRBV28	TRBJ2-7	ASSLGTKYEQY
TRBV9	TRBJ1-2	ASSVDDSHGYT
TRBV5-1	TRBJ2-3	ASSPAADYSTDTQY
TRBV28	TRBJ2-3	ASSFNLAANTDTQY
TRBV10-1	TRBJ2-2	ASSENTNTGELF
TRBV7-9	TRBJ1-1	ASSRMARNTEAF
TRBV27	TRBJ2-1	ASSLAGGRDNEQF
TRBV6-6	TRBJ2-1	ASSEGGYNEQF
TRBV7-8	TRBJ2-7	ASSVGLGRAYEQY
TRBV6-5	TRBJ1-2	ASGYRDGFSGYT
TRBV25-1	TRBJ2-3	ASSASPPSGRMSDTQY
TRBV9	TRBJ2-1	ASKKPQGMLNEQF
TRBV4-1	TRBJ2-7	ASSQDLTSGSLEQY
TRBV25-1	TRBJ1-2	ASRFSGQGYT
TRBV4-1	TRBJ1-3	ASSPLAVSGNTIY
TRBV6-5	TRBJ1-3	ASSRDSGNTIY
TRBV9	TRBJ2-1	ASSESEKGVWGSNEQF
TRBV2	TRBJ2-3	ASITTLGTSRITDTQY
TRBV28	TRBJ1-4	ASSYQGAEGEKLF
TRBV5-6	TRBJ2-7	ASSGIVDSSYEQY
TRBV9	TRBJ2-3	ASTTGFTDTQY
TRBV5-4	TRBJ2-2	ASSSGLDYTGELF
TRBV28	TRBJ1-2	AIGTAGFIGYT
TRBV29-1	TRBJ2-1	SKTSGSSYNEQF
TRBV4-2	TRBJ2-7	ASSQDWGLADYEQY
TRBV10-1	TRBJ2-7	ASSGGLAEQPYEQY
TRBV11-3	TRBJ2-1	ASSEILNNEQF
TRBV27	TRBJ2-1	ASRYPGGLYNEQF
TRBV4-1	TRBJ2-3	ASSPGLAGVADTQY
TRBV10-3	TRBJ2-7	AISAPHSDEQY
TRBV7-3	TRBJ2-7	ASSFGSGDEQY
TRBV14	TRBJ1-1	ASRTGGLNTEAF
TRBV27	TRBJ2-7	ASSLQGGEQY
TRBV5-4	TRBJ2-7	ASSSLAAPYEQY
TRBV9	TRBJ2-1	ASSAGTGGTEQF
TRBV9	TRBJ1-3	ASSVVGATGNTIY
TRBV11-2	TRBJ2-1	ASSPGGPGAYNEQF